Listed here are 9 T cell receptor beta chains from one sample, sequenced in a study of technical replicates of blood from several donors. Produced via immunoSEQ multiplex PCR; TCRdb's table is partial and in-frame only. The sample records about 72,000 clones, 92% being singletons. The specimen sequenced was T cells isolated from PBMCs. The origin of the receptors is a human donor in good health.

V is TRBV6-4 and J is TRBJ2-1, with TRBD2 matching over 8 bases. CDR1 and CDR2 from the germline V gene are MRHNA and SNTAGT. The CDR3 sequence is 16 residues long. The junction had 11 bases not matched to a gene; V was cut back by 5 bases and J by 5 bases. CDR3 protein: CASSLSQREIDNEQFF. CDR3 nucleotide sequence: TGTGCCAGCAGTTTATCTCAGCGGGAGATTGACAATGAGCAGTTCTTC.

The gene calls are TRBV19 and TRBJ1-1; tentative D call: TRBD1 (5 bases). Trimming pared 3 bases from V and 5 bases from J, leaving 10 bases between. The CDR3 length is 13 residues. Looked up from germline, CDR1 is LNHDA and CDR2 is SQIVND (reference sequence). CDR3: CASSIGEGTEAFF. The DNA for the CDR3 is TGTGCCAGTAGTATCGGGGAGGGGACTGAAGCTTTCTTT.

The CDR3 bases are TGTGCCAGCAGCTTAGAGGGCACCCTCCGGGTGAAAGGCTACACCTTC. Its protein product is CASSLEGTLRVKGYTF. The chain employs TRBV7-3 and TRBJ1-2; no firm D call. The CDR3 consists of 16 residues. V lost 2 bases and J 8 bases, leaving 21 bases between the germline ends. Germline CDR1 and CDR2: SGHTA and FQGTGA.

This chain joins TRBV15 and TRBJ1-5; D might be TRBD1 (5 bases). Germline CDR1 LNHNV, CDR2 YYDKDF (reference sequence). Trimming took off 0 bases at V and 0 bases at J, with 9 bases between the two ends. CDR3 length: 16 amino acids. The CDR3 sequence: CATSRDSGDSNQPQHF. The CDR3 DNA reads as TGTGCCACCAGCAGAGATTCGGGGGATAGCAATCAGCCCCAGCATTTT.

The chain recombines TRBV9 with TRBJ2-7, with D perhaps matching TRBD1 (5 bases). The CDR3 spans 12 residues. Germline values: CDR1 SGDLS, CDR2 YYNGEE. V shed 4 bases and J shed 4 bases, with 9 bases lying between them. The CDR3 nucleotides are TGTGCCAGCAGCTCCCAGGGTTACGAGCAGTACTTC. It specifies CASSSQGYEQYF.

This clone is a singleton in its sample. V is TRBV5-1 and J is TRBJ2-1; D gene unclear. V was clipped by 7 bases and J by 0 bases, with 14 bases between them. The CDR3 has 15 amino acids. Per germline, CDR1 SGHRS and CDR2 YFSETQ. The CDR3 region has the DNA TGCGCCAGCGCCCCCATCGCGAGCTCCTACAATGAGCAGTTCTTC. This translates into CASAPIASSYNEQFF.

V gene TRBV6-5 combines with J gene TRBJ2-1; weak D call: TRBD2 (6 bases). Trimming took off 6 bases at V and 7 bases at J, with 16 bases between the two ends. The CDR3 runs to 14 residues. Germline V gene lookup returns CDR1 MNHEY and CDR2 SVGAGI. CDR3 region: CASRLSGVNNEQFF. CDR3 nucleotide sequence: TGTGCCAGCAGGCTCTCGGGGGTTAATAATGAGCAGTTCTTC.

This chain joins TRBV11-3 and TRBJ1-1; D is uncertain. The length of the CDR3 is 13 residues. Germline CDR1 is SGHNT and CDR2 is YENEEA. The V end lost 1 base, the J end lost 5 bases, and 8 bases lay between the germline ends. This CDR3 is CASSLVAGTEAFF. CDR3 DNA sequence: TGTGCCAGCAGCTTAGTAGCGGGAACTGAAGCTTTCTTT.

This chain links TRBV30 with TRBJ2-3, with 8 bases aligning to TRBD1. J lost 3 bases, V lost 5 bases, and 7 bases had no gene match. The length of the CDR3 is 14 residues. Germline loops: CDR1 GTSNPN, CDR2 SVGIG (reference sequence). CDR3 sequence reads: CAWGSGGGTDTQYF. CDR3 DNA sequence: TGTGCCTGGGGGTCAGGGGGCGGAACAGATACGCAGTATTTT.